What follows describes a single T cell receptor (beta chain). Its antigen is undetermined. Sequencing was performed with immunoSEQ multiplex PCR; in TCRdb, only in-frame clones are kept and a portion is missing. The sample holds 150,000 or so clones; around 89% are singletons and the top ten take about 6.7%. The CDR3 loop spans 15 amino acids. The V gene's germline CDR1 is LNHDA and CDR2 SQIVND (reference sequence). Trimming left V 5 bases short and J 5 bases short, with 18 bases between. This record comes from a study of cytomegalovirus exposure and HLA in healthy donors. Study-level findings and limits: Reported performance of the classifier showed diagnosis of cytomegalovirus status with high specificity and sensitivity.

The V and J genes are TRBV19 and TRBJ2-5; a possible D gene is TRBD1 (7 bases). Sequencing input: PBMCs. This TCR came from a woman in her thirties in good health and CMV-seropositive. The CDR3 here is CASSDQQGRWETQYF. CDR3 DNA: TGTGCCAGTAGTGACCAACAGGGGAGGTGGGAGACCCAGTACTTC.